A single sample gave rise to the 32 T cell receptor beta chains below, sequenced in a study of identifying expanded T cells in peripheral blood. Only in-frame clones appear in the TCRdb table, and some are missing; sequencing was by immunoSEQ multiplex PCR. This sample yields some 91,000 clones, of which about 91% are seen a single time; about 4% belongs to the top ten. Sequences were obtained from blood. These receptors all come from a person aged 18 to 75 in good health.

The sample holds one count of this clone. This sequence joins TRBV11-2 and TRBJ2-5; the D is unclear. The V end lost 0 bases, the J end lost 7 bases, and 6 bases lay between the germline ends. Germline assignment: CDR1 SGHAT and CDR2 FQNNGV. The CDR3 loop spans 12 amino acids. Written as DNA, the CDR3 is TGTGCCAGCAGCTTAGATGTCGGGACCCAGTACTTC. Translated: CASSLDVGTQYF.

J is TRBJ1-2 and V is TRBV5-6; maybe TRBD1 (5 bases). Germline V lookup: CDR1 SGHDT, CDR2 YYEEEE. This CDR3 is built from 13 residues. V was cut by 1 base and J by 7 bases, with 11 bases left in between. CDR3 in DNA: TGTGCCAGCAGCTTGCCCAGCCAGGGTGGCTACACCTTC. Its protein is CASSLPSQGGYTF.

The chain couples TRBV7-2 to TRBJ2-7; D ambiguous. Trimming took off 2 bases at V and 1 base at J, with 0 bases between the two ends. Germline lookup yields CDR1 SGHTA and CDR2 FQGNSA. The CDR3 has 11 amino acids. CDR3 nucleotides: TGTGCCAGCAGCTTATCCTACGAGCAGTACTTC. Translated, it gives CASSLSYEQYF.

This clone was observed once. V usage is TRBV7-2 and J usage is TRBJ2-2, with D unclear. V was cut by 4 bases and J by 4 bases, with 22 bases left in between. This CDR3 comprises 18 residues. From germline, CDR1 is SGHTA and CDR2 FQGNSA. This CDR3 reads CASSSIFLASVRTGELFF. The DNA for the CDR3 is TGTGCCAGCAGCTCAATTTTTTTAGCCTCGGTTCGCACCGGGGAGCTGTTTTTT.

This clone has a single count. The J gene is TRBJ2-7, the V gene TRBV5-1; D is possibly TRBD1 or TRBD2 (5 bases each). The CDR3 is made up of 12 amino acids. The V end was cut by 2 bases, the J end by 4 bases, with 7 bases between. The germline V gene has CDR1 SGHRS and CDR2 YFSETQ. The CDR3 nucleotides are TGCGCCAGCAGCTTTGGGGGATACGAGCAGTACTTC. Protein: CASSFGGYEQYF.

The V gene is TRBV28, the J gene TRBJ1-2; tentative D call: TRBD1 (5 bases). Trimming took 10 bases from V and 4 from J, leaving 19 bases between them. The CDR3 totals 14 residues. CDR1 and CDR2 from the germline V gene are MDHEN and SYDVKM. The CDR3 sequence: CATQVWGGSYGYTF. For the CDR3, the DNA is TGTGCCACCCAAGTTTGGGGCGGCTCCTATGGCTACACCTTC.

The J gene is TRBJ2-3, the V gene TRBV27; D is possibly TRBD1 or TRBD2 (5 bases each). The CDR3 length is 16 residues. Trimming removed 3 bases at V and 0 bases at J, with 13 bases between. Germline V gene lookup returns CDR1 MNHEY and CDR2 SMNVEV (reference sequence). CDR3 DNA sequence: TGTGCCAGCAGTTTTATGGGACGAATTAGCACAGATACGCAGTATTTT. The encoded protein is CASSFMGRISTDTQYF.

The DNA for the CDR3 is TGTGCCAGCTTAATAGATCCCTCCTACAATGAGCAGTTCTTC. Translating it yields CASLIDPSYNEQFF. The chain employs TRBV18 and TRBJ2-1; unclear D gene. The CDR3 has 14 amino acids. The germline V and J ends were trimmed by 7 bases and 0 bases, with 10 bases remaining between them. Germline V gene data show CDR1 as KGHSH and CDR2 as LQKENI.

Only a few counts were recorded for this clone. The rearrangement joins TRBV7-8 to TRBJ2-7, with D possibly matching TRBD1 (6 bases). Looked up from germline, CDR1 is SGHVS and CDR2 is FQNEAQ. V was cut by 3 bases and J by 5 bases, with 11 bases left in between. The CDR3 has 13 amino acids. This CDR3 is CASSFNRDNEQYF. The CDR3 DNA is TGTGCCAGCAGCTTTAACAGGGACAACGAGCAGTACTTC.

This sequence joins TRBV13 and TRBJ2-7, with D hard to call. Between the trimmed V and J ends, which lost 0 bases and 3 bases, there was a span of 0 bases. The CDR3 contains 11 residues. Germline V CDR1 and CDR2: PRHDT, FYEKMQ (reference sequence). The CDR3 DNA reads as TGTGCCAGCAGCTTAGGCTACGAGCAGTACTTC. This translates into CASSLGYEQYF.

V gene TRBV5-1 combines with J gene TRBJ2-3; 7 bases agree with TRBD1. Germline V gene data show CDR1 as SGHRS and CDR2 as YFSETQ. J lost 5 bases, V lost 4 bases, and 4 bases had no gene match. The CDR3 length is 13 residues. CDR3 bases: TGCGCCAGCAGCACAGGGGATGAAGATACGCAGTATTTT. It is translated as CASSTGDEDTQYF.

This clone has just one count. This chain uses TRBV6-5 with TRBJ1-1; D uncertain. V gave up 0 bases and J gave up 3 bases, with 8 bases separating them. Germline V gene data show CDR1 as MNHEY and CDR2 as SVGAGI. This CDR3 has 14 amino acids. The CDR3 nucleotides are TGTGCCAGCAGTTACTCAATAACAGACACTGAAGCTTTCTTT. Encoded protein: CASSYSITDTEAFF.

The chain has TRBV6-1 and TRBJ2-6; D remains ambiguous. The length of the CDR3 is 15 residues. Trimming removed 1 base at V and 2 bases at J, with 6 bases between. Germline CDR1 is MNHNS and CDR2 is SASEGT. The CDR3 protein is CASSEGATGANVLTF. The CDR3 DNA reads as TGTGCCAGCAGTGAAGGGGCAACTGGGGCCAACGTCCTGACTTTC.

The chain carries TRBV6-5 and TRBJ2-7; D unresolved. The CDR3 has 9 amino acids. Germline V gene sequence: CDR1 MNHEY, CDR2 SVGAGI. CDR3 nucleotides: TGTGCCAGCAGTTACCCCACTCTAGTA. It specifies CASSYPTLV.

V gene TRBV6-5 combines with J gene TRBJ2-7; tentative D call: TRBD2 (5 bases). V gave up 8 bases and J gave up 7 bases, with 12 bases separating them. Germline V CDR1 and CDR2: MNHEY, SVGAGI. The CDR3 extends over 11 amino acids. CDR3 nucleotide sequence: TGTGCCAGCTCGAGGGCACCGGAGCAGTACTTC. Protein product: CASSRAPEQYF.

The chain combines TRBV30 with TRBJ1-3, with D unclear. Germline CDR1 is GTSNPN and CDR2 is SVGIG (reference sequence). Trimming took 3 bases from V and 3 from J, leaving 15 bases between them. The length of the CDR3 is 15 residues. The CDR3 region is CAWRVWGLGGNTIYF. Written as DNA, the CDR3 is TGTGCCTGGAGGGTCTGGGGTCTGGGTGGAAACACCATATATTTT.

This clone was recorded only once. The chain uses TRBV27 and TRBJ2-3, with 14 bases aligning to TRBD2. Trimming took 10 bases from V and 6 from J; bases not matched to a gene: 9. CDR1 and CDR2 from the germline V gene are MNHEY and SMNVEV (reference sequence). The CDR3 runs to 15 residues. The CDR3 coding sequence is TGTGCCACCGTACGACTAGCGGGGGGGCCTGATACGCAGTATTTT. Amino acid sequence: CATVRLAGGPDTQYF.

This CDR3 reads CASSLVSSGPYEQYF. CDR3 nucleotide sequence: TGTGCCAGCAGCTTAGTTTCTAGCGGACCCTACGAGCAGTACTTC. The chain links TRBV7-9 to TRBJ2-7; 7 bases fit TRBD2. J gave up 2 bases and V 1 base, and 5 bases lay outside the gene matches. The V gene's germline CDR1 is SEHNR and CDR2 FQNEAQ (reference sequence). The CDR3 loop spans 15 amino acids. The variable domain in full, completed from reference TRBV7-9 and TRBJ2-7, reads DTGVSQNPRHKITKRGQNVTFRCDPISEHNRLYWYRQTLGQGPEFLTYFQNEAQLEKSRLLSDRFSAERPKGSFSTLEIQRTEQGDSAMYLCASSLVSSGPYEQYFGPGTRLTVT.

The V and J genes are TRBV5-1 and TRBJ2-3; 10 positions match TRBD2. This CDR3 region has 17 residues. Per the germline V gene, CDR1 is SGHRS and CDR2 is YFSETQ. Unmatched junction bases numbered 9, after V lost 3 bases and J lost 2 bases. This chain's CDR3 is CASSSIAGGLDTDTQYF. CDR3 sequence (DNA): TGCGCCAGCAGCTCGATAGCGGGAGGCCTCGACACAGATACGCAGTATTTT.

V usage is TRBV19 and J usage is TRBJ2-4, with D possibly matching TRBD1 (5 bases). V was shortened by 6 bases and J by 0 bases, with 9 bases between the two germline ends. The CDR3 sequence is 14 residues long. CDR1 and CDR2 (germline): LNHDA, SQIVND (reference sequence). The CDR3: CASSDSLAKNIQYF. The CDR3, as DNA: TGTGCCAGTAGCGACAGTTTAGCCAAAAACATTCAGTACTTC.

This chain connects TRBV30 to TRBJ1-1, with TRBD1 identical over 7 bases. This CDR3 has 15 residues. V trimming: 0 bases; J trimming: 2 bases; junction bases outside the gene matches: 6. Germline V gene sequence: CDR1 GTSNPN, CDR2 SVGIG (reference sequence). CDR3 protein: CAWSVPGQENTEAFF. For the CDR3, the DNA is TGTGCCTGGAGTGTACCCGGACAGGAAAACACTGAAGCTTTCTTT.

V gene TRBV6-5 combines with J gene TRBJ1-1; no clear D gene. From germline, CDR1 is MNHEY and CDR2 SVGAGI. The CDR3 has 11 residues. V gave up 6 bases and J gave up 7 bases, with 9 bases separating them. The DNA of the CDR3 is TGTGCCAGCAGCCCCGCACGTGAAGCTTTCTTT. This gives the protein CASSPAREAFF.

V and J are TRBV5-1 and TRBJ2-7, with D maybe TRBD2 (5 bases). Looked up from germline, CDR1 is SGHRS and CDR2 is YFSETQ. This CDR3 is built from 14 residues. V lost 0 bases and J 0 bases, leaving 7 bases between the germline ends. CDR3 residues: CASSLGGSSYEQYF. The DNA for the CDR3 is TGCGCCAGCAGCTTGGGAGGGAGCTCCTACGAGCAGTACTTC.

This chain links TRBV21-1 with TRBJ2-3; the table calls TRBD1, which could not be checked here. TRBV21-1 is described as a pseudogene. CDR3 size: 16 residues. CDR3 nucleotide sequence: TGTGCCAGCAGCAAAGATCGGGACAGTCATTCAGATACGCAGTATTTT. It translates to CASSKDRDSHSDTQYF.

This chain uses TRBV28 with TRBJ1-5, with 7 bases identical to TRBD1. The CDR3 is 16 amino acids. The V and J ends lost 4 bases and 4 bases, in that order; junction bases with no gene match: 10. The germline V gene encodes CDR1 MDHEN and CDR2 SYDVKM. Here the CDR3 reads CASSSGQVSPNQPQHF. CDR3 DNA sequence: TGTGCCAGCAGTTCCGGACAGGTTAGTCCTAATCAGCCCCAGCATTTT.

This chain links TRBV5-5 with TRBJ2-4, with D tentatively TRBD1 (6 bases). The CDR3 has 15 residues. Trimming shortened V by 4 bases and J by 7 bases, and 18 bases separated the two germline ends. From germline, CDR1 is SGHKS and CDR2 YYEKEE (reference sequence). The CDR3, as DNA: TGTGCCAGCAGCCACCCTGGGGCCCAGGGGAACATTCAGTACTTC. Protein product: CASSHPGAQGNIQYF.

The V call is TRBV10-1, the J call TRBJ2-5; maybe TRBD1 (5 bases). The CDR3 contains 13 residues. The ends were cut back, 8 bases at V and 5 bases at J, with 15 bases in the middle. Germline CDR1 reads WNHNN; CDR2 reads SYGVQD (reference sequence). The DNA of the CDR3 is TGCGCCAGCCGATTAGGGGCTCGTGAGACCCAGTACTTC. It specifies CASRLGARETQYF.

The chain uses TRBV27 and TRBJ2-3; D is uncertain. Deletions cut 0 bases from V and 6 bases from J, with 4 bases between. The CDR3 covers 12 residues. Germline lookup yields CDR1 MNHEY and CDR2 SMNVEV (reference sequence). The CDR3 DNA reads as TGTGCCAGCAGTTTATCCGGGGATACGCAGTATTTT. Its translation: CASSLSGDTQYF.

The genes are TRBV27 and TRBJ2-5; D is undetermined. CDR1 MNHEY and CDR2 SMNVEV come from the germline V gene (reference sequence). The CDR3 extends over 11 amino acids. Trimming stripped 9 bases from V and 4 bases from J, with 9 bases between. CDR3: CASRWGETQYF. Written as DNA, the CDR3 is TGTGCCAGTAGGTGGGGAGAGACCCAGTACTTC.

This chain uses TRBV28 with TRBJ1-1; a possible D gene is TRBD1 (6 bases). This CDR3 has 18 residues. V dropped 8 bases and J dropped 0 bases, with 25 bases sitting between them. CDR1 is MDHEN, CDR2 SYDVKM, per germline. The CDR3 region has the DNA TGTGCCAGCTTCGTCCTGGGGGGGCGAATAGGCATGAACACTGAAGCTTTCTTT. This encodes CASFVLGGRIGMNTEAFF.

The chain couples TRBV7-2 to TRBJ2-2, with 7 bases lining up with TRBD2. Trimming cost V 6 bases and J 4 bases; bases outside gene matches: 8. The germline gives CDR1 SGHTA, CDR2 FQGNSA. The CDR3 is 15 amino acids. The CDR3 loop is CASREAGSGTGELFF. The CDR3, as DNA: TGTGCCAGCAGGGAAGCGGGATCCGGCACCGGGGAGCTGTTTTTT.

This clone came up once. The gene calls are TRBV5-1 and TRBJ1-4; D is perhaps TRBD1 (6 bases). The CDR3 spans 15 residues. CDR1 and CDR2 from the germline V gene are SGHRS and YFSETQ. Trimming removed 2 bases from V and 2 bases from J, with 10 bases in between. The CDR3 bases are TGCGCCAGCAGCTTTGGAGGGGGGACTAATGAAAAACTGTTTTTT. Its translation is CASSFGGGTNEKLFF.